This T cell receptor (beta chain) derives from a study of T cell responses to AZD1222 COVID-19 vaccine (dated by TCRdb to about 2021). Regarding the complete study: A total of approximately 240 trial participants underwent TCR sequencing, of whom around 200 received two doses of AZD1222 and some 25 received two doses of the MenACWY control vaccine. Trial participants were enrolled by age into subgroups of 18-55, 56-69 and 70-plus years, and roughly 150, 30 and 60 TCR-sequenced participants, respectively, were included in these subgroups. General conclusions and limits of the study: Participants were mostly white British, with more females than males. The authors suggested clonal diversity may have been underestimated. Only a handful of AZD1222 recipients were SARS-CoV-2 seropositive at baseline, limiting conclusions about previously exposed vaccinees. After two AZD1222 doses, both the breadth and the depth of spike-specific TCRs were significantly higher than at day 0 and than in MenACWY recipients. The whole spike protein was spanned by vaccine-associated CD4 TCRs, and dominant responses were seen in regions 160-218 and 743-854. The 56-69-year group was small, and its depth increase did not reach significance, likely because of low power. Reportedly, close to half of the unique spike-specific TCRs recognized epitopes lying outside the regions that are mutated in the B.1.351 and B.1.1.7 variants. Because no day 14 peak-response samples were available, the repertoires could be characterized only after the peak T cell response.

Explained via the paper, the time point label denotes: about 28 days (+/-7) after the second vaccine dose. Because spike-specific TCR depth and breadth did not differ between the two schedules, AZD1222 recipients who got a second dose at roughly 4 weeks were pooled with those who got a second dose at roughly 12 weeks. Vaccinee samples were obtained from the UK trials COV001 and COV002, which included a single-blind randomized controlled phase 2/3 trial of AZD1222 (ChAdOx1 nCoV-19) in healthy adults. Trial participant PBMC samples were collected at day 0 and day 28 after the second dose for TCRbeta chain sequencing. A remark on this clone: What this receptor recognizes is not known. No base-level quality is on record; no much larger clone is a single base apart.

The CDR3 regions of human TCRbeta chains were analyzed by immunosequencing. In the authors' own workflow: TCRs in the repertoires were compared against a reference library of SARS-CoV-2-specific TCRs that had been generated with the MIRA antigen-specificity platform. Breadth meant the fraction of unique TCRs that were SARS-CoV-2-associated, whereas depth meant the fraction of total T cells that were SARS-CoV-2-associated. Each spike-specific TCR was assigned to its reactive spike region and to a CD4 or CD8 class using the MIRA data. Log10-transformed breadth and depth values were compared by one-way ANOVA with Sidak's multiple comparisons tests. TCRdb's version of the immuneACCESS table is confined to in-frame rearrangements and falls short of the full clone set. An unresolved V gene accounts for under half of the shortfall where checked; the remainder is of unknown origin. V, J and clone size are taken as reported in that table, and D and trimming were inferred from the DNA itself. A total of 110,000 or so clones appear in this sample, around 87% of them only once. Roughly 4.4% of the sample rests with the top ten.

The CDR3 has 13 amino acids, counting the end cysteine and phenylalanine. Just the 39-base CDR3 DNA is kept, in frame starting at base 1. V is clipped by 1 base and J by 9 bases, and the sequence between their germline boundaries is 12 bases long. Taken from the germline V gene, the CDR1 and CDR2 loops are KGHSY and FQNENV. This sequence was found in an adult who received the AZD1222 COVID-19 vaccine. The sample in question was peripheral blood, obtained 28 days after the second AZD1222 dose. The V and J genes are TRBV16 and TRBJ1-1; no confident D gene assignment can be made. The DNA sequence is TGTGCCAGCAGCCAATTCTCGGCAGCTAAAGCTTTCTTT. It codes for CASSQFSAAKAFF.